This entry describes one T cell receptor beta chain. The target antigen is unknown. Read sequence stops 3 residues before the CDR3 end, and the germline J gene provides the missing end. The sample belongs to a study of Tregs in tolerant kidney transplant recipients. Study observations and caveats: Antigen-driven expansion was suggested because donor-specific Tregs expanded more than all Tregs in tolerant patients.

Looked up from germline, CDR1 is SGHAT and CDR2 is FQNNGV. The CDR3 totals 15 residues. Trimming took off 6 bases at V and 4 bases at J, with 16 bases between the two ends. The data were produced by immunoSEQ multiplex PCR, yet TCRdb's version contains in-frame clones alone and is incomplete. This table lists around 48,000 clones. The chain carries TRBV11-2 and TRBJ2-1; a weak D match, TRBD2 (7 bases). The TCR originated in a human donor who received a combined kidney and bone marrow transplant. Material: CD4+ T cells from blood, obtained before the transplant. Incomplete CDR3 DNA: TGTGCCAGCAGTCTAGGGGGGGGGCTATACAATGAG. Its translation: CASSLGGGLYNE. The CDR3, in full, reads CASSLGGGLYNEQFF.